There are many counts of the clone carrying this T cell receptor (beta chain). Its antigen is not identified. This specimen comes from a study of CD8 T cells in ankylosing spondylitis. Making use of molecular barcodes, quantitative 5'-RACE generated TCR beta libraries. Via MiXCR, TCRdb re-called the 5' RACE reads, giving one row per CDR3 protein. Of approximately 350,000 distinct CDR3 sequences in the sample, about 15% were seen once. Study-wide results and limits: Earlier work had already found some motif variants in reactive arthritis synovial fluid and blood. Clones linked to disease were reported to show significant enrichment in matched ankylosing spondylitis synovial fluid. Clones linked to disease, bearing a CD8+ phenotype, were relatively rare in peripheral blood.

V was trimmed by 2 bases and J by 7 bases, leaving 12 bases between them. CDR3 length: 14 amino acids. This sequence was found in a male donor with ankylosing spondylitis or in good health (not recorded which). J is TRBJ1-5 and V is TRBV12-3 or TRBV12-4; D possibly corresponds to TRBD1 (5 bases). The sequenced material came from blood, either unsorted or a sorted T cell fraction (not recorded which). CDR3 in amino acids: CASSLKGVGQPQHF. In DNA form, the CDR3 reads TGTGCCAGCAGTTTAAAAGGGGTGGGACAGCCCCAGCATTTT.